Each of the 8 T cell receptor beta chains below was sequenced from the same sample in a study of cytomegalovirus exposure and HLA in healthy donors. Assay: immunoSEQ multiplex PCR; the TCRdb copy retains only in-frame clones and omits some. There are over 100,000 clones in the sample; roughly 88% occur only once, and more than 5% lies in the top ten. Sequences were obtained from PBMCs. The receptors derive from a young woman in good health and CMV-seropositive.

The rearrangement uses TRBV6-5 and TRBJ2-7; possible D gene TRBD2, 5 bases. Trimming removed 0 bases at V and 3 bases at J, with 6 bases between. There are 13 residues in the CDR3. Germline V gene sequence: CDR1 MNHEY, CDR2 SVGAGI. In DNA form, the CDR3 reads TGTGCCAGCAGTTACTCACGGGGCTACGAGCAGTACTTC. It encodes CASSYSRGYEQYF.

V usage is TRBV9 and J usage is TRBJ1-1; tentative D call: TRBD1 (5 bases). The CDR3 contains 14 residues. V dropped 4 bases and J dropped 7 bases, with 17 bases sitting between them. CDR1 is SGDLS and CDR2 is YYNGEE in the germline V gene. The CDR3 protein is CASSPWDFGGEAFF. CDR3 DNA sequence: TGTGCCAGCAGCCCATGGGACTTTGGTGGTGAAGCTTTCTTT. Looking up the rest from reference TRBV9 and TRBJ1-1 gives the full variable domain: DSGVTQTPKHLITATGQRVTLRCSPRSGDLSVYWYQQSLDQGLQFLIQYYNGEERAKGNILERFSAQQFPDLHSELNLSSLELGDSALYFCASSPWDFGGEAFFGQGTRLTVV.

The sample holds a few counts of this clone. CDR3 bases: TGTGCCAGCAGCCTGGCGACAGGGGTGGGGGAAAAACTGTTTTTT. Its translation: CASSLATGVGEKLFF. The J gene is TRBJ1-4, the V gene TRBV4-2, with 8 bases lining up with TRBD1. The CDR3 extends over 15 amino acids. CDR1 is LGHNA and CDR2 is YNFKEQ in the germline V gene. V dropped 4 bases and J dropped 8; count of bases not matched to a gene: 9.

The chain has TRBV5-1 and TRBJ2-5; D call uncertain. The CDR3 has 14 residues. Germline CDR1 reads SGHRS; CDR2 reads YFSETQ. V gave up 0 bases and J gave up 2 bases, with 8 bases separating them. DNA for the CDR3: TGCGCCAGCAGCTTGGGTCGCGCTCAAGAGACCCAGTACTTC. Translation gives CASSLGRAQETQYF.

A word on this clone: One junction end disagrees with the germline gene, perhaps due to a read error. The chain is built from TRBV7-7 and TRBJ2-1; 9 bases fit TRBD2. CDR3 length: 15 amino acids. Germline CDR1 is SSHAT and CDR2 is FNYEAQ (reference sequence). As DNA, the CDR3 is TGTGCTAGCAGCTTTCAGCGGGAGGCCTACAATGAGCAGTTCTTC. This translates into CASSFQREAYNEQFF.

This chain joins TRBV2 and TRBJ2-7; 8 positions agree with TRBD1. J gave up 5 bases and V 7 bases, and 7 bases lay outside the gene matches. The CDR3 contains 13 residues. Germline V lookup: CDR1 SNHLY, CDR2 FYNNEI. The CDR3 DNA reads as TGTGCCAGCACCCGTCCAGGGGGCCACGAGCAGTACTTC. It specifies CASTRPGGHEQYF.

The chain recombines TRBV10-3 with TRBJ2-1; D is possibly TRBD1 (6 bases). With 7 bases removed from V and 6 bases from J, the gap between germline ends came to 16 bases. The CDR3 consists of 14 residues. CDR1 is ENHRY, CDR2 SYGVKD, per germline. The CDR3: CAIKGTRRSNEQFF. DNA of the CDR3: TGTGCCATCAAGGGGACAAGGCGCTCCAATGAGCAGTTCTTC.

The genes are TRBV5-1 and TRBJ1-2; perhaps TRBD1 as D (6 bases). The germline CDR1 and CDR2 sequences are SGHRS and YFSETQ. V dropped 4 bases and J dropped 4 bases, with 11 bases sitting between them. CDR3 length equals 13 residues. CDR3 bases: TGCGCCAGCAGCCCACAGGGCGGCTATGGCTACACCTTC. Encoded protein: CASSPQGGYGYTF. Combining the CDR3 with reference TRBV5-1 and TRBJ1-2 gives the whole variable domain KAGVTQTPRYLIKTRGQQVTLSCSPISGHRSVSWYQQTPGQGLQFLFEYFSETQRNKGNFPGRFSGRQFSNSRSEMNVSTLELGDSALYLCASSPQGGYGYTFGSGTRLTVV.